A selection of T cell receptor beta chains follows, all from one sample in a study of blood T cell repertoires in COVID-19. The data were produced by immunoSEQ multiplex PCR, yet TCRdb's version contains in-frame clones alone and is incomplete. In the table there are 470,000 or so clones, 70% to 90% of which are singletons. The sequenced sample was PBMCs or T cells enriched from blood (not recorded which). The receptors were gathered from a woman between 18 and 29 years old with acute COVID-19. The CDR3 runs from the conserved cysteine through the conserved F or W. A D gene is named only where the DNA matches it firmly. Only part of the rows carry a size: once, few, many, or a class if the clone is expanded.

CDR3 length,clone size,V gene,D gene,J gene,CDR3 protein,CDR3 DNA
15,-,TRBV11-3,-,TRBJ1-1,CASSLDWLPNTEAFF,TGTGCCAGCAGCTTAGATTGGCTCCCAAACACTGAAGCTTTCTTT
15,-,TRBV9,-,TRBJ1-2,CASSVALTSIYGYTF,TGTGCCAGCAGCGTAGCTCTCACAAGTATCTATGGCTACACCTTC
14,-,TRBV5-1,TRBD2,TRBJ2-5,CASSASGGGETQYF,TGCGCCAGCAGCGCTAGCGGGGGAGGGGAGACCCAGTACTTC
14,-,TRBV5-1,-,TRBJ1-4,CASSLEGADEKLFF,TGCGCCAGCAGCTTGGAAGGGGCAGATGAAAAACTGTTTTTT
17,-,TRBV27,-,TRBJ1-4,CASSLSISQIPGGKLFF,TGTGCCAGCAGTTTATCCATATCCCAAATTCCCGGGGGAAAACTGTTTTTT
16,-,TRBV28,TRBD1,TRBJ1-1,CASGPRTGGMNTEAFF,TGTGCCAGCGGTCCCCGGACAGGAGGTATGAACACTGAAGCTTTCTTT
13,-,TRBV27,-,TRBJ2-3,CASSLAGTDTQYF,TGTGCCAGCAGTTTAGCGGGCACAGATACGCAGTATTTT
15,-,TRBV18,-,TRBJ1-4,CATADQGTTNEKLFF,TGTGCCACCGCGGATCAGGGTACAACTAATGAAAAACTGTTTTTT
12,-,TRBV5-6,-,TRBJ2-1,CASSRTYNEQFF,TGTGCCAGCAGCAGAACATACAATGAGCAGTTCTTC
15,-,TRBV5-1,-,TRBJ2-1,CASSLDWTTYNEQFF,TGCGCCAGCAGCTTGGACTGGACAACCTACAATGAGCAGTTCTTC
14,-,TRBV15,TRBD1,TRBJ2-7,CATSRDDRVDEQYF,TGTGCCACCAGCAGAGATGACAGGGTTGACGAGCAGTACTTC
13,-,TRBV5-1,-,TRBJ1-1,CASSATENTEAFF,TGCGCCAGCAGCGCGACAGAGAACACTGAAGCTTTCTTT
15,few,TRBV19,TRBD2,TRBJ2-1,CASSTGLAGGREQFF,TGTGCCAGTAGTACAGGACTAGCGGGAGGGCGTGAGCAGTTCTTC
16,-,TRBV30,TRBD1,TRBJ1-2,CAWSVPPSDRGNGYTF,TGTGCCTGGAGTGTACCCCCTTCTGACAGGGGAAATGGCTACACCTTC
14,-,TRBV7-2,TRBD1,TRBJ2-7,CASLKQGTTYEQYF,TGTGCCAGCCTCAAACAGGGGACGACCTACGAGCAGTACTTC
13,-,TRBV4-3,-,TRBJ2-1,CASSQDEVNEQFF,TGCGCCAGCAGCCAAGATGAGGTTAATGAGCAGTTCTTC
15,-,TRBV4-1,TRBD1,TRBJ1-4,CASSHAGGIREKLFF,TGCGCCAGCAGCCATGCAGGGGGGATTCGGGAAAAACTGTTTTTT
16,-,TRBV18,-,TRBJ1-5,CASSLSTGLSNQPQHF,TGTGCCAGCTCACTTTCGACAGGACTTAGCAATCAGCCCCAGCATTTT
16,-,TRBV5-4,TRBD1,TRBJ1-3,CASSAGTGDSGNTIYF,TGTGCCAGCAGCGCCGGGACAGGAGACTCTGGAAACACCATATATTTT
13,few,TRBV19,-,TRBJ1-1,CASSLWDTSEAFF,TGTGCCAGTAGTCTCTGGGACACGTCTGAAGCTTTCTTT
13,-,TRBV6-5,-,TRBJ2-3,CASTVLTTDTQYF,TGTGCCAGCACCGTACTCACCACAGATACGCAGTATTTT
15,-,TRBV7-3,TRBD1,TRBJ2-2,CASSQGTEATGELFF,TGTGCCAGCAGCCAAGGGACAGAAGCCACCGGGGAGCTGTTTTTT
17,-,TRBV4-2,TRBD1,TRBJ1-4,CASSQLRPGTGNEKLFF,TGTGCCAGCAGCCAACTTAGACCAGGGACAGGGAATGAAAAACTGTTTTTT
15,-,TRBV27,TRBD1,TRBJ2-2,CASGNRDRYTGELFF,TGTGCCAGCGGAAACCGGGACAGGTACACCGGGGAGCTGTTTTTT
14,-,TRBV19,-,TRBJ1-1,CASSIWGQGTEAFF,TGTGCCAGTAGTATATGGGGGCAGGGAACTGAAGCTTTCTTT
17,-,TRBV5-3,TRBD2,TRBJ2-5,CARSQDGAGTAQETQYF,TGTGCCAGAAGCCAAGATGGAGCGGGGACCGCCCAAGAGACCCAGTACTTC
13,once,TRBV5-1,-,TRBJ1-1,CASLHSSGTEAFF,TGCGCCAGCTTACATTCTTCAGGCACTGAAGCTTTCTTT
14,-,TRBV9,-,TRBJ2-3,CASSISGSTDTQYF,TGTGCCAGCAGCATTAGCGGAAGCACAGATACGCAGTATTTT
16,-,TRBV5-6,-,TRBJ2-7,CASSLAGGTLTYEQYF,TGTGCCAGCAGCTTGGCCGGAGGGACCTTAACCTACGAGCAGTACTTC
16,-,TRBV7-9,TRBD1,TRBJ1-1,CASSSIRDRVVAEAFF,TGTGCCAGCAGCTCGATCCGGGACAGGGTTGTGGCTGAAGCTTTCTTT
15,-,TRBV12-5,TRBD2,TRBJ2-5,CASGYGAGDIETQYF,TGTGCTAGTGGTTATGGAGCGGGAGATATTGAGACCCAGTACTTC
13,-,TRBV19,-,TRBJ1-5,CASSIDRDQPQHF,TGTGCCAGTAGTATAGACAGGGATCAGCCCCAGCATTTT
15,-,TRBV13,-,TRBJ1-6,CASSSPNQGGSPLHF,TGTGCCAGCAGCTCCCCAAACCAGGGTGGTTCACCCCTCCACTTT
12,-,TRBV15,-,TRBJ2-7,CATSKGFYEQYF,TGTGCCACCAGCAAGGGGTTCTACGAGCAGTACTTC
15,-,TRBV28,-,TRBJ2-6,CASTFGRSGANVLTF,TGTGCCAGCACCTTTGGCAGGTCTGGGGCCAACGTCCTGACTTTC
14,once,TRBV13,TRBD1,TRBJ1-1,CASSLVSGTGFAFF,TGTGCCAGCAGCTTAGTCTCCGGGACAGGGTTTGCTTTCTTT
15,-,TRBV5-5,-,TRBJ1-5,CASSPGGDTYQPQHF,TGTGCCAGCAGCCCTGGGGGCGATACTTATCAGCCCCAGCATTTT
16,-,TRBV11-3,TRBD1,TRBJ2-1,CASSLEGDRGRNEQFF,TGTGCCAGCAGCTTAGAGGGGGACAGGGGGAGAAATGAGCAGTTCTTC
12,once,TRBV12-3/TRBV12-4,-,TRBJ1-2,CASSPAVGGYTF,TGTGCCAGCAGCCCGGCGGTGGGTGGCTACACCTTC